Presented here are 21 T cell receptor beta chains from one specimen sequenced in a study of shared clonotypes between healthy human individuals (dated by TCRdb to 2019 to 2021). Library creation used the immunoSEQ multiplex PCR assay. This is the immuneACCESS table as TCRdb keeps it, with only in-frame sequences that have V and J called. A part of the clones is gone; compared with another copy, unresolved V genes explain less than half, and the rest is unexplained. The table for this sample lists approximately 350,000 clones; about 74% of them were counted only once. The ten largest clones capture around 10% of the sample. The sample consisted of memory CD4+ T cells sorted from blood. The meaning of the sample's cell subset or site label: CD45RA-negative fraction. The receptors stem from a man aged 25 to 40 in good health.

This clone was recorded at least ten times. The DNA of the CDR3 is TGTGCCAGCAGCGCGGGACAGTTAGCCATTCAGTACTTC. It specifies CASSAGQLAIQYF. The chain carries TRBV9 and TRBJ2-4; 7 bases map to TRBD1. CDR3 length equals 13 residues. Germline assignment: CDR1 SGDLS and CDR2 YYNGEE. The J segment lost 9 bases and the V segment lost 3 bases, leaving 6 bases of the junction unmatched.

The V and J genes are TRBV13 and TRBJ1-5; no reliable D call. V lost 3 bases and J 0 bases, leaving 6 bases between the germline ends. Germline CDR1 reads PRHDT; CDR2 reads FYEKMQ (reference sequence). This CDR3 spans 14 amino acids. CDR3 protein: CASSLGGSNQPQHF. The CDR3 DNA reads TGTGCCAGCAGCTTGGGAGGTAGCAATCAGCCCCAGCATTTT.

The DNA of the CDR3 is TGTGCCAGTAGTATGGTAAAGGGAAGGACTGAAGCTTTCTTT. It encodes CASSMVKGRTEAFF. The genes are TRBV19 and TRBJ1-1, with unresolved D. The ends were cut back, 3 bases at V and 5 bases at J, with 13 bases in the middle. This CDR3 has 14 amino acids. Germline CDR1 LNHDA, CDR2 SQIVND (reference sequence).

The chain combines TRBV19 with TRBJ2-7; 14 bases are shared with TRBD2. V shed 5 bases and J 3 bases; nucleotides not matched to a gene: 6. This CDR3 has 16 amino acids. The germline CDR1 and CDR2 sequences are LNHDA and SQIVND (reference sequence). The CDR3, as DNA: TGTGCCAGTAGTCCCTCCGGGACTAGCGGGAGCTACGAGCAGTACTTC. This codes for CASSPSGTSGSYEQYF.

About this clone: Other DNA variants within this sample encode the same CDR3. The V call is TRBV5-4, the J call TRBJ2-5; D remains ambiguous. Trimming removed 0 bases from V and 2 bases from J, with 5 bases in between. The germline V gene has CDR1 SGHNT and CDR2 YYREEE (reference sequence). CDR3 length equals 13 residues. The CDR3 loop is CASSLDRQETQYF. In DNA, the CDR3 is TGTGCCAGCAGCTTGGACCGACAAGAGACCCAGTACTTC.

The chain uses TRBV9 and TRBJ2-5; D is perhaps TRBD1 or TRBD2 (5 bases each). The CDR3 length is 12 residues. V was cut by 4 bases and J by 4 bases, with 8 bases left in between. CDR1 and CDR2 from the germline V gene are SGDLS and YYNGEE. The CDR3 here is CASSSGRETQYF. Written as DNA, the CDR3 is TGTGCCAGCAGCTCAGGGAGAGAGACCCAGTACTTC.

The chain joins TRBV29-1 to TRBJ2-5; 11 bases are shared with TRBD2. Unmatched junction bases numbered 6, after V lost 5 bases and J lost 4 bases. Germline-derived CDR1 and CDR2 are SQVTM and ANQGSEA. This CDR3 has 14 amino acids. CDR3 nucleotides: TGCAGCGTTTTACTAGCGGGAGTTCCAGAGACCCAGTACTTC. Translation: CSVLLAGVPETQYF.

The chain couples TRBV29-1 to TRBJ2-5; D unclear. The germline V and J ends were trimmed by 4 bases and 1 base, with 10 bases remaining between them. This CDR3 has 13 residues. Germline CDR1 and CDR2: SQVTM and ANQGSEA. The CDR3 coding sequence is TGCAGCGTTGTCGCAGGCGTCCAAGAGACCCAGTACTTC. This gives the protein CSVVAGVQETQYF. Using reference TRBV29-1 and TRBJ2-5 for the parts outside the CDR3, the full variable domain is SAVISQKPSRDICQRGTSLTIQCQVDSQVTMMFWYRQQPGQSLTLIATANQGSEATYESGFVIDKFPISRPNLTFSTLTVSNMSPEDSSIYLCSVVAGVQETQYFGPGTRLLVL.

The chain's CDR3 is CASSETPGRTVEQYF. The CDR3 DNA reads TGTGCCAGCAGTGAAACCCCAGGCAGGACGGTGGAGCAGTACTTC. This chain uses TRBV2 with TRBJ2-7; D unresolved. The CDR3 totals 15 residues. Germline assignment: CDR1 SNHLY and CDR2 FYNNEI. V shed 2 bases and J shed 7 bases, with 18 bases lying between them.

Ten or more counts support this clone. V gene TRBV6-1 combines with J gene TRBJ2-7; D is ambiguous. Germline V gene data show CDR1 as MNHNS and CDR2 as SASEGT. The CDR3 runs to 17 residues. V was trimmed by 3 bases and J by 0 bases, leaving 18 bases between them. The CDR3 loop is CASSDAFRWRGSYEQYF. CDR3 in DNA: TGTGCCAGCAGTGACGCTTTTCGATGGCGAGGCTCCTACGAGCAGTACTTC.

The V and J genes are TRBV7-7 and TRBJ2-5; D gene ambiguous. The CDR3 covers 13 residues. The germline gives CDR1 SSHAT, CDR2 FNYEAQ (reference sequence). The CDR3 reads CAISKGYQETQYF. For the CDR3, the DNA is TGTGCTATCTCAAAAGGATACCAAGAGACCCAGTACTTC.

The chain links TRBV28 to TRBJ2-3; D is unresolved. The V end lost 5 bases, the J end lost 1 base, and 13 bases lay between the germline ends. CDR1 and CDR2 (germline): MDHEN, SYDVKM. This CDR3 has 15 residues. The CDR3 coding sequence is TGTGCCAGCAGTCTCCCTGGGCCGCGCACAGATACGCAGTATTTT. It specifies CASSLPGPRTDTQYF. Combining the CDR3 with reference TRBV28 and TRBJ2-3 gives the whole variable domain DVKVTQSSRYLVKRTGEKVFLECVQDMDHENMFWYRQDPGLGLRLIYFSYDVKMKEKGDIPEGYSVSREKKERFSLILESASTNQTSMYLCASSLPGPRTDTQYFGPGTRLTVL.

The rearrangement uses TRBV18 and TRBJ2-5; D might be TRBD1 (6 bases). V was shortened by 6 bases and J by 2 bases, with 19 bases between the two germline ends. The CDR3 covers 16 residues. Germline V lookup: CDR1 KGHSH, CDR2 LQKENI. Here the CDR3 reads CASSYLYRDGQETQYF. The CDR3 DNA is TGTGCCAGCTCTTACTTATACAGGGACGGGCAAGAGACCCAGTACTTC.

The chain employs TRBV29-1 and TRBJ1-1; D is unclear. The V gene's germline CDR1 is SQVTM and CDR2 ANQGSEA. The CDR3 contains 12 residues. The ends were cut back, 5 bases at V and 1 base at J, with 8 bases in the middle. The CDR3 DNA is TGCAGCGTTAACCCAGGGAACACTGAAGCTTTCTTT. This encodes CSVNPGNTEAFF.

The genes are TRBV7-3 and TRBJ2-3; the match to TRBD2 covers 9 bases. The CDR3 runs 15 residues. CDR1 is SGHTA, CDR2 FQGTGA, per germline. V shed 5 bases, J shed 5 bases, and the junction held 8 bases outside the gene matches. The CDR3 loop is CASSDSGRGEDTQYF. The CDR3 DNA reads TGTGCCAGCAGCGATAGCGGGAGAGGGGAAGATACGCAGTATTTT.

The chain uses TRBV15 and TRBJ1-2; no firm D call. CDR3 length: 14 amino acids. CDR1 is LNHNV, CDR2 YYDKDF, per germline (reference sequence). Trimming took off 0 bases at V and 3 bases at J, with 8 bases between the two ends. CDR3 amino acids: CATSRDLADYGYTF. CDR3 in DNA: TGTGCCACCAGCAGAGATCTGGCAGACTATGGCTACACCTTC.

This chain joins TRBV19 and TRBJ1-5; 9 bases map to TRBD1. In germline, CDR1 is LNHDA, CDR2 SQIVND (reference sequence). The V gene end was trimmed by 6 bases and the J gene end by 1 base; junction bases not matched to a gene: 7. This CDR3 is built from 16 residues. The CDR3 loop reads CASSRTGVWSNQPQHF. CDR3 sequence (DNA): TGTGCCAGTAGCCGGACAGGGGTTTGGAGCAATCAGCCCCAGCATTTT.

This clone was found once. The chain employs TRBV2 and TRBJ2-7, with D uncertain. V lost 6 bases to trimming and J lost 2 bases, with 5 bases between them. The length of the CDR3 is 11 residues. The germline V gene has CDR1 SNHLY and CDR2 FYNNEI. The CDR3 protein is CASRYAYEQYF. DNA of the CDR3: TGTGCCAGCAGATACGCCTACGAGCAGTACTTC.

This clone was counted once. Other DNA sequences in this sample translate to the same CDR3. The chain uses TRBV5-1 and TRBJ2-5; D is uncertain. V lost 5 bases, J lost 2 bases, and 4 bases lay in between. There are 11 residues in the CDR3. The germline V gene encodes CDR1 SGHRS and CDR2 YFSETQ. The chain's CDR3 is CASRGQETQYF. CDR3 bases: TGCGCCAGCAGGGGTCAAGAGACCCAGTACTTC.

A single count supports this clone. This sample also contains other DNA sequences that code for the same CDR3. This chain joins TRBV19 and TRBJ1-1; no definite D call. Trimming stripped 1 base from V and 2 bases from J, with 5 bases between. The length of the CDR3 is 13 residues. The germline gives CDR1 LNHDA, CDR2 SQIVND (reference sequence). CDR3 in DNA: TGTGCCAGTAGTATAGGCAGAAACACTGAAGCTTTCTTT. It specifies CASSIGRNTEAFF.

This sequence joins TRBV2 and TRBJ1-1; D remains unclear. The CDR3 runs to 14 residues. Germline V lookup: CDR1 SNHLY, CDR2 FYNNEI. V lost 6 bases, J lost 11 bases, and 22 bases lay in between. The CDR3 loop is CASSENSYVGRAFF. CDR3 sequence (DNA): TGTGCCAGCAGCGAAAACTCCTATGTAGGTAGGGCTTTCTTT.